Described below is a single TCR beta chain sequence and its context. Antigen specificity is unknown. This CDR3 has 14 residues. With 4 bases removed from V and 0 bases from J, the gap between germline ends came to 7 bases. Germline loops: CDR1 MNHNS, CDR2 SASEGT. This entry belongs to a study of Graves' ophthalmopathy and Graves' hyperthyroidism. Notes on the study in general: A majority of expanded thyroid clonotypes exceeding 0.001 frequency were likewise present in blood. With a specificity of 72.22% and a sensitivity of more than 65%, the model predicted ophthalmopathy progression.

No progression to ophthalmopathy over 18 months defined stable hyperthyroidism. Patients in the hyperthyroidism group, adults aged 18 to 65, were newly diagnosed, under 2 months' duration. The TCR beta CDR3 regions underwent amplification from RNA transcripts. First-round RT-PCR relied on HTBI primers, and a second-round multiplex PCR came next. TCRdb fed the multiplex PCR reads into MiXCR, producing one record per CDR3 protein. The repertoire holds 400,000 to 450,000 distinct CDR3 sequences, roughly 20% seen once, with 2.5% to 3.5% in the top ten. The sequenced sample consisted of peripheral blood. The TCR comes from a young woman with stable Graves' hyperthyroidism. The chain has TRBV6-1 and TRBJ1-3; no firm D call. The CDR3 region has the DNA TGTGCCAGCAGTGGGAGGAACTCTGGAAACACCATATATTTT. It specifies CASSGRNSGNTIYF.